This is a list of T cell receptor beta chains from one sample in a study of persistence of HIV-infected CD4 T cells. No antigen is known for these receptors. Sequencing was performed with immunoSEQ multiplex PCR; in TCRdb, only in-frame clones are kept and a portion is missing. The sample lists under 20,000 clones, 60% to 80% occurring once. The sample was CD4+ T cells sorted from PBMCs after approximately 18-hour stimulation, taken from a patient who received antiretroviral therapy. Receptors originate from an adult woman with HIV who was CMV-seropositive. Both conserved end residues are part of each CDR3. A D gene is named only where the DNA matches it firmly. Some rows have no size entry. The others give once, few or many, or a class for an expanded clone.

j_call cdr3_length clone_size d_call v_call cdr3_aa cdr3_nt
TRBJ1-4 15 . . TRBV10-3 CAISESGGRGEKLFF TGTGCCATCAGTGAGAGCGGGGGTCGGGGTGAAAAACTGTTTTTT
TRBJ2-1 17 . . TRBV9 CASSVQGNRGNYNEQFF TGTGCCAGCAGCGTACAAGGAAACCGGGGAAACTACAATGAGCAGTTCTTC
TRBJ2-1 12 . . TRBV3-1/TRBV3-2 CASSQDLHEQFF TGTGCCAGCAGCCAAGATCTTCATGAGCAGTTCTTC
TRBJ1-1 13 . . TRBV6-1 CASSETWNTEAFF TGTGCCAGCAGTGAAACATGGAACACTGAAGCTTTCTTT
TRBJ2-5 14 . . TRBV5-5 CASSLQPRQETQYF TGTGCCAGCAGCTTGCAGCCAAGGCAAGAGACCCAGTACTTC
TRBJ2-1 20 . . TRBV2 CASSGGRGAKSLSSYNEQFF TGTGCCAGCAGTGGGGGCAGGGGAGCGAAAAGCCTCAGCTCCTACAATGAGCAGTTCTTC
TRBJ2-1 13 . . TRBV7-6 CASSLPPGDEQFF TGTGCCAGCAGCTTACCGCCGGGGGATGAGCAGTTCTTC
TRBJ1-2 14 few . TRBV19 CASSIVAENYGYTF TGTGCCAGTAGTATAGTTGCAGAAAACTATGGCTACACCTTC
TRBJ2-7 14 . TRBD2 TRBV6-5 CASRPGLAGSEQYF TGTGCCAGCAGACCCGGACTAGCGGGCTCCGAGCAGTACTTC
TRBJ2-5 15 . . TRBV27 CASSLRAGSQETQYF TGTGCCAGCAGTTTGAGGGCGGGGAGCCAAGAGACCCAGTACTTC
TRBJ2-7 15 . TRBD1 TRBV5-1 CASRTGGFMMGEQYF TGCGCCAGCAGGACAGGGGGCTTTATGATGGGCGAGCAGTACTTC
TRBJ1-2 16 . TRBD1 TRBV18 CASSPSLGTGGYGYTF TGTGCCAGCTCACCTTCTCTCGGGACAGGGGGCTATGGCTACACCTTC
TRBJ2-7 11 few . TRBV14 CASSFRREQYF TGTGCCAGCAGCTTCCGGCGGGAGCAGTACTTC
TRBJ2-3 13 once . TRBV5-4 CASSSASTDTQYF TGTGCCAGCAGCTCGGCTAGCACAGATACGCAGTATTTT
TRBJ2-7 14 few TRBD1 TRBV5-1 CASSPGQVNHEQYF TGCGCCAGCAGCCCGGGACAGGTTAACCACGAGCAGTACTTC
TRBJ1-1 15 few . TRBV3-1/TRBV3-2 CASSQVPQGNTEAFF TGTGCCAGCAGCCAAGTCCCGCAGGGAAACACTGAAGCTTTCTTT
TRBJ2-7 13 few . TRBV9 CASSVQGWYEQYF TGTGCCAGCAGCGTACAGGGGTGGTACGAGCAGTACTTC
TRBJ1-2 14 . TRBD1 TRBV27 CASSAGQGAYGYTF TGTGCCAGCAGTGCCGGACAGGGAGCCTATGGCTACACCTTC
TRBJ1-6 15 once . TRBV30 CAWSVGTTYNSPLHF TGTGCCTGGAGTGTCGGGACAACCTATAATTCACCCCTCCACTTT
TRBJ2-1 16 . . TRBV15 CATSRSSGVALNEQFF TGTGCCACCAGCAGATCCTCAGGGGTGGCCCTCAATGAGCAGTTCTTC
TRBJ1-2 14 few . TRBV6-5 CATSPGARHYGYTF TGTGCCACCTCTCCGGGGGCGAGACACTATGGCTACACCTTC
TRBJ2-5 14 . . TRBV7-7 CASSLEWGQGTQYF TGTGCCAGCAGCTTAGAGTGGGGCCAAGGGACCCAGTACTTC
TRBJ1-1 14 . . TRBV3-1/TRBV3-2 CASSTQIQGSEAFF TGTGCCAGCAGCACACAAATCCAGGGGTCTGAAGCTTTCTTT
TRBJ2-7 15 . . TRBV5-1 CASSSTPGQSYEQYF TGCGCCAGCAGCTCAACTCCGGGACAAAGCTACGAGCAGTACTTC
TRBJ1-1 15 . . TRBV19 CASSILGVKDTEAFF TGTGCCAGTAGTATATTGGGGGTAAAGGACACTGAAGCTTTCTTT
TRBJ2-3 14 . . TRBV15 CATSRDSYTDTQYF TGTGCCACCAGCAGGGACAGTTACACAGATACGCAGTATTTT
TRBJ2-1 15 . TRBD2 TRBV9 CASSVGGGSYNEQFF TGTGCCAGCAGCGTAGGCGGGGGCTCCTACAATGAGCAGTTCTTC
TRBJ1-6 14 . TRBD1 TRBV3-1/TRBV3-2 CASSPGQENSPLHF TGTGCCAGCAGCCCCGGACAGGAAAATTCACCCCTCCACTTT
TRBJ2-2 13 . TRBD1 TRBV6-6 CASSDRGTGELFF TGTGCCAGCAGTGACAGGGGAACCGGGGAGCTGTTTTTT
TRBJ2-3 16 . . TRBV5-4 CASSLPKLLGSDTQYF TGTGCCAGCAGCTTGCCCAAACTACTAGGGTCAGATACGCAGTATTTT
TRBJ1-4 21 . . TRBV15 CATSIPREGRHSTSTNEKLFF TGTGCCACCAGCATCCCCCGCGAGGGGCGACACTCGACTTCAACTAATGAAAAACTGTTTTTT
TRBJ2-7 13 . . TRBV3-1/TRBV3-2 CASRGPNSYEQYF TGTGCCAGCAGGGGACCGAACTCCTACGAGCAGTACTTC
TRBJ1-2 16 few . TRBV5-6 CASSLNSGTRNYGYTF TGTGCCAGCAGCCTAAACTCCGGGACGAGGAACTATGGCTACACCTTC
TRBJ1-4 14 few . TRBV28 CASSQGSRNEKLFF TGTGCCAGCAGCCAGGGTTCTCGGAATGAAAAACTGTTTTTT
TRBJ1-2 13 . . TRBV12-3/TRBV12-4 CASSFRGDNGYTF TGTGCCAGCAGTTTTCGGGGGGATAATGGCTACACCTTC
TRBJ1-2 12 . TRBD1 TRBV20-1 CSASSGGYGYTF TGCAGTGCTAGTTCAGGGGGCTATGGCTACACCTTC
TRBJ1-1 15 . TRBD1 TRBV5-4 CASSGRQGTNTEAFF TGTGCCAGCAGCGGGCGACAGGGTACGAACACTGAAGCTTTCTTT
TRBJ2-6 15 . . TRBV5-1 CASSPEASGANVLTF TGCGCCAGCAGCCCTGAGGCTTCTGGGGCCAACGTCCTGACTTTC
TRBJ1-4 16 . TRBD1 TRBV5-1 CASSQGQGTTNEKLFF TGCGCCAGCAGCCAGGGACAGGGGACAACTAATGAAAAACTGTTTTTT
TRBJ1-3 15 . TRBD1 TRBV19 CASSRDRGSGNTIYF TGTGCCAGTAGTCGGGACAGGGGCTCTGGAAACACCATATATTTT
TRBJ2-2 15 few . TRBV5-1 CASALTGSGTGELFF TGCGCCAGCGCTCTAACAGGGTCTGGCACCGGGGAGCTGTTTTTT
TRBJ2-7 14 . TRBD2 TRBV20-1 CSASVSGGAHEQYF TGCAGTGCTAGTGTTAGCGGGGGGGCCCACGAGCAGTACTTC
TRBJ2-5 12 . . TRBV30 CAWSGIDKAQYF TGTGCCTGGAGTGGGATCGACAAGGCCCAGTACTTC
TRBJ2-3 15 . . TRBV30 CAWKEFGLGGDTQYF TGTGCCTGGAAAGAGTTCGGTCTGGGAGGCGATACGCAGTATTTT
TRBJ1-6 16 . TRBD1 TRBV4-1 CASSHEGQGYNSPLHF TGCGCCAGCAGCCACGAGGGACAGGGCTATAATTCACCCCTCCACTTT
TRBJ1-4 13 . TRBD1 TRBV28 CASSRQGAEKLFF TGTGCCAGCAGTCGACAGGGGGCTGAAAAACTGTTTTTT
TRBJ1-1 10 . . TRBV20-1 CSAGVKSAFF TGCAGTGCGGGGGTGAAGTCGGCTTTCTTT
TRBJ1-1 13 . . TRBV29-1 CSGSQLRNTEAFF TGCAGCGGTTCACAGCTGCGGAACACTGAAGCTTTCTTT
TRBJ2-7 13 . . TRBV3-1/TRBV3-2 CASSHSDNYEQYF TGTGCCAGCAGCCATAGCGACAACTACGAGCAGTACTTC